The 9 T cell receptor beta chains below were found in one sample sequenced in a study of T cells in localized non-small cell lung cancer. Profiling relied on immunoSEQ multiplex PCR, and the TCRdb table lists in-frame clones only, not all of them. The sample consists of roughly 27,000 clones, 90% of them appearing once. The specimen comprised peripheral blood, sampled before any cancer treatment. All receptors derive from a woman aged 35 to 70 with stage I lung adenocarcinoma.

The chain joins TRBV7-2 to TRBJ1-1; D unresolved. Trimming left V 1 base short and J 5 bases short, with 8 bases between. Germline-derived CDR1 and CDR2 are SGHTA and FQGNSA. The CDR3 length is 13 residues. DNA of the CDR3: TGTGCCAGCAGCTTAGTTGGGGTAACTGAAGCTTTCTTT. Translating gives CASSLVGVTEAFF.

The genes are TRBV5-6 and TRBJ2-3; D is undetermined. Germline V gene lookup returns CDR1 SGHDT and CDR2 YYEEEE. Trimming stripped 7 bases from V and 9 bases from J, with 18 bases between. This CDR3 comprises 13 residues. The CDR3 DNA reads TGTGCCAGCGCATTACACCTACAAGGAACGCAGTATTTT. This sequence encodes CASALHLQGTQYF.

The chain carries TRBV9 and TRBJ2-1; the D gene is possibly TRBD2 (7 bases). This CDR3 contains 14 residues. Germline V CDR1 and CDR2: SGDLS, YYNGEE. Trimming pared 0 bases from V and 9 bases from J, leaving 13 bases between. The CDR3: CASSVAGGAGEQFF. The DNA of the CDR3 is TGTGCCAGCAGCGTAGCTGGGGGGGCTGGTGAGCAGTTCTTC.

This clone has only a few counts. The chain joins TRBV19 to TRBJ1-1, with 8 bases matching TRBD1. Germline V gene lookup returns CDR1 LNHDA and CDR2 SQIVND (reference sequence). V trimming: 6 bases; J trimming: 7 bases; junction bases outside the gene matches: 16. This CDR3 has 16 residues. CDR3 DNA: TGTGCCAGTAGGAGCGATTCGACAGGGGCTTTAGGTGAAGCTTTCTTT. This codes for CASRSDSTGALGEAFF.

The J gene is TRBJ2-3, the V gene TRBV30; 9 bases line up with TRBD2. The germline CDR1 and CDR2 sequences are GTSNPN and SVGIG (reference sequence). The junction had 4 bases not matched to a gene; V was cut back by 4 bases and J by 2 bases. This CDR3 comprises 14 residues. The DNA of the CDR3 is TGTGCCTGGAAGGGACTAGCTTCCACAGATACGCAGTATTTT. It specifies CAWKGLASTDTQYF.

This clone was seen only once. The DNA of the CDR3 is TGTGCCAGCAGTTCCTGGAGCGGGGCAGGTACTGAGCAGTACTTC. Translation: CASSSWSGAGTEQYF. The chain recombines TRBV27 with TRBJ2-7; 7 bases fit TRBD2. This CDR3 is built from 15 residues. Trimming removed 4 bases from V and 7 bases from J; junction bases left unmatched: 13. The germline V gene encodes CDR1 MNHEY and CDR2 SMNVEV (reference sequence).

The chain joins TRBV11-2 to TRBJ2-7; tentative D call: TRBD1 (5 bases). Germline assignment: CDR1 SGHAT and CDR2 FQNNGV. This CDR3 is 14 amino acids long. With 3 bases removed from V and 2 bases from J, the gap between germline ends came to 11 bases. CDR3 bases: TGTGCCAGCAGCTTTACAGGTTTTGCCTACGAGCAGTACTTC. This sequence encodes CASSFTGFAYEQYF.

This chain connects TRBV28 to TRBJ1-1; D is unclear. V lost 6 bases and J 1 base, leaving 12 bases between the germline ends. This CDR3 region has 14 residues. Per the germline V gene, CDR1 is MDHEN and CDR2 is SYDVKM. In DNA, the CDR3 is TGTGCCAGCAGGAGGCCAGCGGGGAACACTGAAGCTTTCTTT. Translation gives CASRRPAGNTEAFF.

The CDR3 region has the DNA TGTGCCAGCAGCGTACAGGGGAGGGATACGCAGTATTTT. The encoded protein is CASSVQGRDTQYF. The rearrangement uses TRBV9 and TRBJ2-3; D is perhaps TRBD1 or TRBD2 (6 bases each). The CDR3 covers 13 residues. CDR1 and CDR2 from the germline V gene are SGDLS and YYNGEE. Trimming left V 1 base short and J 6 bases short, with 9 bases between.